The 31 T cell receptor beta chains below come from one sample, sequenced in a study of shared clonotypes between healthy human individuals. Terminally differentiated effector memory CD45RA+ cells were left out of the naive CD8 fraction, which was CD45RO-negative and positively selected for CCR7. Sequencing was performed with immunoSEQ multiplex PCR; in TCRdb, only in-frame clones are kept and a portion is missing. The sample consists of roughly 2.1 million clones, about 92% of them appearing once. Sequencing used naive CD8+ T cells from PBMCs. These receptors all come from a man aged 18 to 29 in good health. Some clones in this sample may be carry-over from other donors' samples.

The chain links TRBV4-1 to TRBJ2-1, with a possible D match to TRBD1 (6 bases). Between the trimmed V and J ends, which lost 0 bases and 9 bases, there was a span of 12 bases. This CDR3 is built from 14 residues. The germline gives CDR1 MGHRA, CDR2 YSYEKL. This CDR3 is CASSQDLWDTEQFF. The CDR3 DNA is TGCGCCAGCAGCCAAGATCTCTGGGACACTGAGCAGTTCTTC.

This clone appeared once. The chain combines TRBV28 with TRBJ2-7; D is unresolved. CDR3 length equals 12 residues. The V end was cut by 2 bases, the J end by 4 bases, with 6 bases between. The germline gives CDR1 MDHEN, CDR2 SYDVKM. In DNA form, the CDR3 reads TGTGCCAGCAGTTTAAGGTTTTACGAGCAGTACTTC. Its protein is CASSLRFYEQYF.

This rearrangement joins TRBV7-8 to TRBJ2-7; the match to TRBD2 covers 7 bases. V dropped 5 bases and J dropped 7; count of bases not matched to a gene: 11. This CDR3 region has 14 residues. Germline V gene data show CDR1 as SGHVS and CDR2 as FQNEAQ. The DNA for the CDR3 is TGTGCCAGCAGCGGCCGACTGGAAGCGGGGGAGCAGTACTTC. It specifies CASSGRLEAGEQYF.

This chain connects TRBV19 to TRBJ2-1, with D perhaps matching TRBD1 (7 bases). This CDR3 region has 14 residues. Germline assignment: CDR1 LNHDA and CDR2 SQIVND (reference sequence). V lost 6 bases and J lost 8, with 17 bases in between. Here the CDR3 reads CASRPRGVLDEQFF. The CDR3 coding sequence is TGTGCCAGTAGACCCAGGGGGGTCTTGGATGAGCAGTTCTTC.

The chain is built from TRBV6-1 and TRBJ2-2; D possibly uses TRBD1 or TRBD2 (5 bases each). The CDR3 has 18 residues. V was clipped by 0 bases and J by 2 bases, with 16 bases between them. Germline CDR1 reads MNHNS; CDR2 reads SASEGT. CDR3 amino acids: CASSEAGAETINTGELFF. The CDR3 bases are TGTGCCAGCAGTGAAGCCGGGGCCGAGACGATTAACACCGGGGAGCTGTTTTTT.

The rearrangement uses TRBV29-1 and TRBJ1-4; D call uncertain. Per germline, CDR1 SQVTM and CDR2 ANQGSEA. The CDR3 covers 15 residues. The germline V and J ends were trimmed by 3 bases and 7 bases, with 18 bases remaining between them. The CDR3 coding sequence is TGCAGCGTTGACGAAGGTTTTGAGGCTAGTGAAAAACTGTTTTTT. Amino acid sequence: CSVDEGFEASEKLFF.

The chain joins TRBV6-4 to TRBJ2-3; 13 bases line up with TRBD2. Germline CDR1 and CDR2: MRHNA and SNTAGT. V dropped 3 bases and J dropped 11; count of bases not matched to a gene: 5. CDR3 length: 14 amino acids. CDR3 in DNA: TGTGCCAGCAGTGAAGGGACTAGCGGGATAGGGCAGTATTTT. It specifies CASSEGTSGIGQYF.

A remark on this clone: The identical CDR3 is also encoded by other nucleotide sequences in the sample. V gene TRBV28 combines with J gene TRBJ2-7; D is unclear. CDR3 size: 13 residues. The V gene's germline CDR1 is MDHEN and CDR2 SYDVKM. The V end lost 1 base, the J end lost 4 bases, and 8 bases lay between the germline ends. CDR3 DNA sequence: TGTGCCAGCAGTTTATTCACATCTTACGAGCAGTACTTC. Translated: CASSLFTSYEQYF. Full variable domain (remainder filled in from reference TRBV28 and TRBJ2-7): DVKVTQSSRYLVKRTGEKVFLECVQDMDHENMFWYRQDPGLGLRLIYFSYDVKMKEKGDIPEGYSVSREKKERFSLILESASTNQTSMYLCASSLFTSYEQYFGPGTRLTVT.

This clone was recorded a few times. This specimen includes other DNA sequences encoding the same CDR3. The chain links TRBV28 to TRBJ1-1, with D hard to call. The V end was cut by 3 bases, the J end by 3 bases, with 11 bases between. Per the germline V gene, CDR1 is MDHEN and CDR2 is SYDVKM. This CDR3 has 14 residues. CDR3 bases: TGTGCCAGCAGTTTGGGTCGAGTGTACACTGAAGCTTTCTTT. It translates to CASSLGRVYTEAFF.

V and J are TRBV19 and TRBJ1-1, with 7 bases that match TRBD1. The germline gives CDR1 LNHDA, CDR2 SQIVND (reference sequence). The CDR3 extends over 15 amino acids. The V gene end was trimmed by 6 bases and the J gene end by 3 bases; junction bases not matched to a gene: 10. The CDR3 sequence is CASSPRDSWDTEAFF. The CDR3 DNA is TGTGCCAGTAGCCCTAGGGACAGTTGGGACACTGAAGCTTTCTTT.

The V and J genes are TRBV13 and TRBJ2-1; D tentatively fits TRBD1 or TRBD2 (5 bases each). V was pared by 0 bases and J by 7 bases, with 10 bases between. In germline, CDR1 is PRHDT, CDR2 FYEKMQ (reference sequence). The CDR3 sequence is 14 residues long. The CDR3 protein is CASSLGGTTNEQFF. CDR3 DNA: TGTGCCAGCAGCTTAGGTGGGACCACAAATGAGCAGTTCTTC. Based on the CDR3 plus reference TRBV13 and TRBJ2-1, the full variable domain is AAGVIQSPRHLIKEKRETATLKCYPIPRHDTVYWYQQGPGQDPQFLISFYEKMQSDKGSIPDRFSAQQFSDYHSELNMSSLELGDSALYFCASSLGGTTNEQFFGPGTRLTVL.

V gene TRBV7-9 combines with J gene TRBJ1-2; D remains unclear. Germline V gene lookup returns CDR1 SEHNR and CDR2 FQNEAQ (reference sequence). The CDR3 length is 14 residues. Between the trimmed V and J ends, which lost 0 bases and 6 bases, there was a span of 11 bases. The CDR3 DNA sequence: TGTGCCAGCAGCTTAGCAGGGATGGCGAATGGCTACACCTTC. As protein: CASSLAGMANGYTF.

The chain carries TRBV6-5 and TRBJ1-2; D not certain. Trimming removed 11 bases from V and 4 bases from J, with 8 bases in between. This CDR3 has 10 residues. Germline V lookup: CDR1 MNHEY, CDR2 SVGAGI. This chain's CDR3 is CACGVYGYTF. The CDR3 DNA reads as TGTGCCTGTGGGGTCTATGGCTACACCTTC.

This chain joins TRBV5-3 and TRBJ1-2; D is uncertain. TRBV5-3 counts as an open reading frame of uncertain function. The CDR3 runs 16 residues. Trimming left V 4 bases short and J 2 bases short, with 18 bases between. CDR3 nucleotide sequence: TGTGCCAGAAGCGCCGCCCCGACAAGTCCCAACTATGGCTACACCTTC. It is translated as CARSAAPTSPNYGYTF.

The CDR3 DNA sequence: TGTGCCAGCAGCATCGGACTAGCGGGCACCGGGGAGCTGTTTTTT. Protein sequence: CASSIGLAGTGELFF. The V gene is TRBV5-4, the J gene TRBJ2-2; TRBD2 aligns across 11 bases. This CDR3 is built from 15 residues. Germline CDR1 reads SGHNT; CDR2 reads YYREEE (reference sequence). V shed 4 bases and J 4 bases; nucleotides not matched to a gene: 3.

The rearrangement uses TRBV28 and TRBJ2-1; 9 nucleotides align to TRBD1. Germline-derived CDR1 and CDR2 are MDHEN and SYDVKM. The CDR3 consists of 16 residues. V was clipped by 7 bases and J by 6 bases; unmatched bases: 13. DNA for the CDR3: TGTGCCAGCAACGGGGGAACAGGGACAGGGTTCAATGAGCAGTTCTTC. Residues: CASNGGTGTGFNEQFF.

The rearrangement joins TRBV4-2 to TRBJ2-7; the match to TRBD2 covers 8 bases. Germline lookup yields CDR1 LGHNA and CDR2 YNFKEQ. CDR3 length equals 16 residues. V gave up 3 bases and J gave up 3 bases; unmatched junction bases: 10. The CDR3 sequence is CASSHEVGLANYEQYF. CDR3 in DNA: TGTGCCAGCAGCCATGAAGTCGGACTAGCCAACTACGAGCAGTACTTC.

In DNA form, the CDR3 reads TGTGCCAGCAGCTTGTGGCCGGCAGATACGCAGTATTTT. Protein product: CASSLWPADTQYF. The chain uses TRBV5-6 and TRBJ2-3; no clear D. Deletions cut 1 base from V and 4 bases from J, with 7 bases between. CDR3 size: 13 residues. CDR1 and CDR2 from the germline V gene are SGHDT and YYEEEE. Complete variable domain (other parts from reference TRBV5-6 and TRBJ2-3): DAGVTQSPTHLIKTRGQQVTLRCSPKSGHDTVSWYQQALGQGPQFIFQYYEEEERQRGNFPDRFSGHQFPNYSSELNVNALLLGDSALYLCASSLWPADTQYFGPGTRLTVL.

The chain uses TRBV28 and TRBJ2-3, with no clear D. CDR1 and CDR2 from the germline V gene are MDHEN and SYDVKM. Trimming removed 3 bases from V and 0 bases from J, with 22 bases in between. The length of the CDR3 is 19 residues. The CDR3 region is CASSFWPYSGRPSTDTQYF. The CDR3 nucleotides are TGTGCCAGCAGTTTTTGGCCCTACTCGGGTCGCCCTAGCACAGATACGCAGTATTTT. The variable domain in full, completed from reference TRBV28 and TRBJ2-3, reads DVKVTQSSRYLVKRTGEKVFLECVQDMDHENMFWYRQDPGLGLRLIYFSYDVKMKEKGDIPEGYSVSREKKERFSLILESASTNQTSMYLCASSFWPYSGRPSTDTQYFGPGTRLTVL.

The chain joins TRBV6-5 to TRBJ2-1, with 13 bases lining up with TRBD2. The trim removed 4 bases at V and 12 bases at J, leaving 9 bases unmatched. This CDR3 spans 15 amino acids. CDR1 and CDR2 (germline): MNHEY, SVGAGI. The DNA for the CDR3 is TGTGCCAGCAGTTGGACTAGCGGGAGCTTAAGTGTGCAGTTCTTC. This translates into CASSWTSGSLSVQFF.

V usage is TRBV4-1 and J usage is TRBJ1-1, with D perhaps TRBD1 (6 bases). Germline V lookup: CDR1 MGHRA, CDR2 YSYEKL. This CDR3 has 15 residues. Deletions cut 1 base from V and 3 bases from J, with 12 bases between. This chain's CDR3 is CASSQGGEGDTEAFF. As DNA, the CDR3 is TGCGCCAGCAGCCAAGGGGGGGAGGGGGACACTGAAGCTTTCTTT.

In regard to this clone: Other nucleotide sequences from this sample produce the same CDR3. The chain carries TRBV5-1 and TRBJ1-1; D gene ambiguous. V lost 2 bases, J lost 0 bases, and 5 bases lay in between. CDR3 length: 13 residues. CDR1 is SGHRS, CDR2 YFSETQ, per germline. CDR3 residues: CASSLVLNTEAFF. The CDR3 bases are TGCGCCAGCAGCTTAGTGTTGAACACTGAAGCTTTCTTT.

The V gene is TRBV11-2, the J gene TRBJ2-3, with D uncertain. With 8 bases removed from V and 3 bases from J, the gap between germline ends came to 6 bases. Per germline, CDR1 SGHAT and CDR2 FQNNGV. The CDR3 length is 11 residues. CDR3 protein: CASLRTDTQYF. The CDR3 nucleotides read TGTGCCAGCCTACGTACAGATACGCAGTATTTT.

The chain has TRBV10-3 and TRBJ2-7; D is perhaps TRBD1 (6 bases). Trimming removed 0 bases from V and 3 bases from J, with 18 bases in between. CDR1 and CDR2 from the germline V gene are ENHRY and SYGVKD. The CDR3 totals 17 residues. The CDR3 loop reads CAISESSIETGSYEQYF. DNA for the CDR3: TGTGCCATCAGTGAGTCGAGTATTGAAACAGGGAGCTACGAGCAGTACTTC.

The chain combines TRBV6-5 with TRBJ1-5, with D unclear. The CDR3 is made up of 15 amino acids. V was trimmed by 4 bases and J by 4 bases, leaving 14 bases between them. Looked up from germline, CDR1 is MNHEY and CDR2 is SVGAGI. The chain's CDR3 is CASSLDPGSNQPQHF. CDR3 nucleotides: TGTGCCAGCAGTTTGGACCCCGGGTCAAATCAGCCCCAGCATTTT.

The gene calls are TRBV6-5 and TRBJ1-1; D remains unclear. Trimming stripped 0 bases from V and 1 base from J, with 6 bases between. This CDR3 region has 14 residues. CDR1 and CDR2 from the germline V gene are MNHEY and SVGAGI. CDR3 in amino acids: CASSYSNGNTEAFF. In DNA form, the CDR3 reads TGTGCCAGCAGTTACTCGAACGGGAACACTGAAGCTTTCTTT.

V and J are TRBV5-4 and TRBJ2-3; D is unclear. Between the trimmed V and J ends, which lost 4 bases and 2 bases, there was a span of 5 bases. Germline CDR1 reads SGHNT; CDR2 reads YYREEE (reference sequence). The length of the CDR3 is 12 residues. CDR3 in amino acids: CASSVDTDTQYF. The CDR3 nucleotides read TGTGCCAGCAGCGTCGACACAGATACGCAGTATTTT.

The gene calls are TRBV9 and TRBJ2-1, with a tentative D call TRBD2 (5 bases). V was cut by 0 bases and J by 2 bases, with 12 bases left in between. This CDR3 spans 16 amino acids. Germline V gene sequence: CDR1 SGDLS, CDR2 YYNGEE. The CDR3 DNA follows: TGTGCCAGCAGCGTAGTGGGTAGCGCAGCCTACAATGAGCAGTTCTTC. Residues: CASSVVGSAAYNEQFF.

V is TRBV7-6 and J is TRBJ2-2; 10 positions agree with TRBD2. Germline V gene sequence: CDR1 SGHVS, CDR2 FNYEAQ. J lost 6 bases, V lost 4 bases, and 14 bases had no gene match. The CDR3 is 18 amino acids. The CDR3 DNA follows: TGTGCCAGCAGCTCTCACCGGGGCGGACTAGCGGAGGCCGGGGAGCTGTTTTTT. Translation: CASSSHRGGLAEAGELFF. Complete variable domain (other parts from reference TRBV7-6 and TRBJ2-2): GAGVSQSPRYKVTKRGQDVALRCDPISGHVSLYWYRQALGQGPEFLTYFNYEAQQDKSGLPNDRFSAERPEGSISTLTIQRTEQRDSAMYRCASSSHRGGLAEAGELFFGEGSRLTVL.

The rearrangement joins TRBV7-6 to TRBJ2-7; 9 bases line up with TRBD1. V dropped 5 bases and J dropped 2; count of bases not matched to a gene: 7. The length of the CDR3 is 15 residues. CDR1 SGHVS and CDR2 FNYEAQ come from the germline V gene. In DNA form, the CDR3 reads TGTGCCAGCAGCCCGGGACAGGGAAGTACCTACGAGCAGTACTTC. Residues: CASSPGQGSTYEQYF.

This chain joins TRBV6-5 and TRBJ1-5; D is unclear. This CDR3 spans 14 amino acids. CDR1 and CDR2 from the germline V gene are MNHEY and SVGAGI. Trimming stripped 5 bases from V and 9 bases from J, with 17 bases between. The CDR3 nucleotides are TGTGCCAGCAGTGGGGTCAAGGGCCGAGGGCCCCAGCATTTT. It codes for CASSGVKGRGPQHF.